This record concerns one T cell receptor (beta chain) sequence. Per the original data handling: Amplification from reference gene primers served as the basis for estimated nucleated cell counts. Profiled with immunoSEQ multiplex PCR; TCRdb holds only in-frame clones, not every one. V and J calls plus clone size are reproduced from that table; the DNA served to infer D and trimming. The data contain approximately 170,000 clones, 70% to 90% of them singletons. Patients in Seattle were enrolled during active infection, then followed longitudinally. The data were obtained in a study of blood T cell repertoires in COVID-19. Study-level background: Samples of COVID-19 (acute and convalescent) were obtained from the United States, Italy and Spain. The analysed material was cDNA or gDNA that came from T cells, B-cell-depleted T cells, or PBMCs.

The V end lost 7 bases, the J end lost 4 bases, and 16 bases lay between the germline ends. CDR3 length equals 14 residues. Germline V gene data show CDR1 as LNHDA and CDR2 as SQIVND (reference sequence). The chain links TRBV19 to TRBJ1-1; D unclear. The sequenced material came from peripheral blood. The source is a woman older than 75 with COVID-19, enrolled during active disease. CDR3 coding DNA: TGTGCCAGTATCTCCGGTCCCGCGGGCACTGAAGCTTTCTTT. Its translation: CASISGPAGTEAFF.